These 19 T cell receptor beta chains originate from one sample sequenced in a study of shared clonotypes between healthy human individuals. The method was immunoSEQ multiplex PCR; TCRdb's version includes in-frame clones alone and lacks a portion of them. This table holds some 2,100,000 clones, about 93% found once. Terminally differentiated effector memory CD45RA+ cells were excluded from the naive CD8 cells, which were CD45RO-negative and positively selected for CCR7. Sample: naive CD8+ T cells from PBMCs. All receptors come from a man younger than 35 in good health. Some clones in this sample may be carry-over from other donors' samples.

V is TRBV18 and J is TRBJ1-2, with D unresolved. This CDR3 region has 15 residues. In germline, CDR1 is KGHSH, CDR2 LQKENI. V was clipped by 2 bases and J by 0 bases, with 10 bases between them. CDR3 nucleotide sequence: TGTGCCAGCTCACCAAAGGAGCGCGCTAACTATGGCTACACCTTC. Its protein is CASSPKERANYGYTF.

This clone was detected only once. Other nucleotide sequences from this sample produce the same CDR3. V gene TRBV27 combines with J gene TRBJ2-2; D is unclear. V lost 2 bases, J lost 2 bases, and 3 bases lay in between. Germline CDR1 is MNHEY and CDR2 is SMNVEV (reference sequence). The CDR3 is made up of 13 amino acids. The CDR3 spells CASSLTNTGELFF. CDR3 coding DNA: TGTGCCAGCAGTTTAACCAACACCGGGGAGCTGTTTTTT.

This chain uses TRBV27 with TRBJ2-3; TRBD1 aligns across 10 bases. The junction had 11 bases not matched to a gene; V was cut back by 5 bases and J by 3 bases. The CDR3 contains 17 residues. Germline V gene lookup returns CDR1 MNHEY and CDR2 SMNVEV (reference sequence). CDR3 in DNA: TGTGCCAGCAGTCACTCTTGGGGGGACAGGGGAACAGATACGCAGTATTTT. Amino acids: CASSHSWGDRGTDTQYF.

The chain has TRBV5-6 and TRBJ1-2; TRBD1 might be the D (6 bases). CDR3 length: 16 amino acids. V lost 0 bases, J lost 4 bases, and 16 bases lay in between. Looked up from germline, CDR1 is SGHDT and CDR2 is YYEEEE. The CDR3 region is CASSLALQGRGYGYTF. Written as DNA, the CDR3 is TGTGCCAGCAGCTTGGCCCTACAGGGAAGGGGCTATGGCTACACCTTC.

The rearrangement links TRBV15 to TRBJ2-5, with 10 bases fitting TRBD1. V lost 6 bases and J lost 4; bases outside the gene matches: 8. Germline V gene data show CDR1 as LNHNV and CDR2 as YYDKDF (reference sequence). CDR3 length: 15 amino acids. The CDR3 coding sequence is TGTGCCACCAGAGGGACAGGGGTTTTAGGAGAGACCCAGTACTTC. It is translated as CATRGTGVLGETQYF. Filled out from reference TRBV15 and TRBJ2-5, the complete variable domain reads DAMVIQNPRYQVTQFGKPVTLSCSQTLNHNVMYWYQQKSSQAPKLLFHYYDKDFNNEADTPDNFQSRRPNTSFCFLDIRSPGLGDTAMYLCATRGTGVLGETQYFGPGTRLLVL.

V gene TRBV6-5 combines with J gene TRBJ2-1; D remains ambiguous. Germline V gene sequence: CDR1 MNHEY, CDR2 SVGAGI. With 0 bases removed from V and 2 bases from J, the gap between germline ends came to 8 bases. The CDR3 has 15 amino acids. This chain's CDR3 is CASSYSRSTYNEQFF. The CDR3 nucleotides are TGTGCCAGCAGTTACTCGAGGTCCACCTACAATGAGCAGTTCTTC.

The CDR3: CASSIAYAGPFTGELFF. The CDR3 coding sequence is TGTGCCAGTAGTATAGCATATGCGGGACCGTTCACCGGGGAGCTGTTTTTT. The chain employs TRBV19 and TRBJ2-2, with D tentatively TRBD2 (6 bases). Per the germline V gene, CDR1 is LNHDA and CDR2 is SQIVND (reference sequence). V was cut by 1 base and J by 4 bases, with 16 bases left in between. This CDR3 region has 17 residues. The full variable domain, rest sourced from reference TRBV19 and TRBJ2-2, is DGGITQSPKYLFRKEGQNVTLSCEQNLNHDAMYWYRQDPGQGLRLIYYSQIVNDFQKGDIAEGYSVSREKKESFPLTVTSAQKNPTAFYLCASSIAYAGPFTGELFFGEGSRLTVL.

A note on this clone: Other DNA variants within this sample encode the same CDR3. The V gene is TRBV29-1, the J gene TRBJ1-2; D uncertain. Between the trimmed V and J ends, which lost 4 bases and 0 bases, there was a span of 12 bases. Looked up from germline, CDR1 is SQVTM and CDR2 is ANQGSEA. This CDR3 comprises 14 residues. For the CDR3, the DNA is TGCAGCGTTGTGGCAACTTCCACTAACTATGGCTACACCTTC. This sequence encodes CSVVATSTNYGYTF.

This clone appeared once. The chain recombines TRBV25-1 with TRBJ2-2; D remains unclear. This CDR3 contains 14 residues. V lost 0 bases and J lost 6, with 8 bases in between. The germline gives CDR1 MGHDK, CDR2 SYGVNS. The DNA of the CDR3 is TGTGCCAGCAGTGAATACCGAGCCGCCGGGGAGCTGTTTTTT. Translating gives CASSEYRAAGELFF.

CDR3 bases: TGTGCCAGCAGCTTAGTGGGGGGGGCAGGGACCTACGAGCAGTACTTC. As protein: CASSLVGGAGTYEQYF. The chain joins TRBV7-8 to TRBJ2-7, with D perhaps TRBD2 (7 bases). Per germline, CDR1 SGHVS and CDR2 FQNEAQ. The length of the CDR3 is 16 residues. V shed 1 base and J shed 2 bases, with 15 bases lying between them.

The rearrangement links TRBV29-1 to TRBJ2-1, with 13 bases aligning to TRBD2. CDR3 length equals 13 residues. V shed 4 bases and J 10 bases; nucleotides not matched to a gene: 4. Germline assignment: CDR1 SQVTM and CDR2 ANQGSEA. CDR3 coding DNA: TGCAGCGTTGGACTAGCGGGAGGCCCAGAGCAGTTCTTC. Its translation: CSVGLAGGPEQFF.

The chain links TRBV5-1 to TRBJ2-1; D is ambiguous. There are 16 residues in the CDR3. Germline CDR1 SGHRS, CDR2 YFSETQ. The V end was cut by 6 bases, the J end by 0 bases, with 16 bases between. The CDR3 DNA reads TGCGCCAGCACCCCCGCCGAGAGAAACTCCTACAATGAGCAGTTCTTC. This codes for CASTPAERNSYNEQFF.

The chain links TRBV6-5 to TRBJ1-2, with 10 bases fitting TRBD1. This CDR3 is 14 amino acids long. The germline CDR1 and CDR2 sequences are MNHEY and SVGAGI. V was pared by 4 bases and J by 8 bases, with 7 bases of the junction left unmatched. The CDR3 DNA sequence: TGTGCCAGCAGTTTCACCGGACAGGGGGAGGGCTACACCTTC. Its protein is CASSFTGQGEGYTF.

In this sample, this clone turned up once. V gene TRBV11-1 combines with J gene TRBJ1-3, with D unclear. Trimming stripped 1 base from V and 0 bases from J, with 13 bases between. The CDR3 runs to 17 residues. CDR1 is SGHAT and CDR2 is FQDESV in the germline V gene (reference sequence). This chain's CDR3 is CASSLVHGSTSGNTIYF. CDR3 bases: TGTGCCAGCAGCTTAGTCCACGGGAGTACCTCTGGAAACACCATATATTTT. Complete variable domain (other parts from reference TRBV11-1 and TRBJ1-3): EAEVAQSPRYKITEKSQAVAFWCDPISGHATLYWYRQILGQGPELLVQFQDESVVDDSQLPKDRFSAERLKGVDSTLKIQPAELGDSAMYLCASSLVHGSTSGNTIYFGEGSWLTVV.

The chain carries TRBV2 and TRBJ1-1, with D possibly being TRBD1 (5 bases). The CDR3 length is 14 residues. Germline CDR1 is SNHLY and CDR2 is FYNNEI. Deletions cut 9 bases from V and 0 bases from J, with 14 bases between. In DNA, the CDR3 is TGTGCCAGGGGACCCCGAAGCATGAACACTGAAGCTTTCTTT. This translates into CARGPRSMNTEAFF.

Comment on this clone: The same CDR3 also results from other DNA sequences found in this sample. This chain uses TRBV27 with TRBJ2-7; D possibly corresponds to TRBD1 (6 bases). Germline V gene lookup returns CDR1 MNHEY and CDR2 SMNVEV (reference sequence). The CDR3 is made up of 14 amino acids. Trimming took off 0 bases at V and 3 bases at J, with 9 bases between the two ends. The CDR3 loop reads CASSLSGAGYEQYF. DNA of the CDR3: TGTGCCAGCAGTTTATCGGGGGCGGGCTACGAGCAGTACTTC.

The V gene is TRBV9, the J gene TRBJ1-1; 8 bases line up with TRBD1. Germline loops: CDR1 SGDLS, CDR2 YYNGEE. CDR3 length equals 13 residues. J gave up 11 bases and V 3 bases, and 9 bases lay outside the gene matches. The CDR3 sequence: CASSADRGRVAFF. Written as DNA, the CDR3 is TGTGCCAGCAGCGCCGACAGGGGTCGAGTCGCTTTCTTT.

V is TRBV27 and J is TRBJ2-7; TRBD1 is a possible D gene (5 bases). CDR3 length: 14 residues. V was clipped by 2 bases and J by 6 bases, with 14 bases between them. Germline loops: CDR1 MNHEY, CDR2 SMNVEV (reference sequence). CDR3 amino acids: CASSLGAAALEQYF. CDR3 nucleotide sequence: TGTGCCAGCAGTTTAGGGGCAGCCGCCCTCGAGCAGTACTTC.

This rearrangement joins TRBV4-3 to TRBJ2-1, with 14 bases fitting TRBD2. Germline CDR1 reads LGHNA; CDR2 reads YSLEER. The CDR3 runs 21 residues. With V trimmed by 1 base and J by 0 bases, 11 bases remained unmatched. CDR3 sequence (DNA): TGCGCCAGCAGCCAAGTCTCCGCGGGACTAGCGGGAGCCAGCTCCTACAATGAGCAGTTCTTC. This sequence encodes CASSQVSAGLAGASSYNEQFF.